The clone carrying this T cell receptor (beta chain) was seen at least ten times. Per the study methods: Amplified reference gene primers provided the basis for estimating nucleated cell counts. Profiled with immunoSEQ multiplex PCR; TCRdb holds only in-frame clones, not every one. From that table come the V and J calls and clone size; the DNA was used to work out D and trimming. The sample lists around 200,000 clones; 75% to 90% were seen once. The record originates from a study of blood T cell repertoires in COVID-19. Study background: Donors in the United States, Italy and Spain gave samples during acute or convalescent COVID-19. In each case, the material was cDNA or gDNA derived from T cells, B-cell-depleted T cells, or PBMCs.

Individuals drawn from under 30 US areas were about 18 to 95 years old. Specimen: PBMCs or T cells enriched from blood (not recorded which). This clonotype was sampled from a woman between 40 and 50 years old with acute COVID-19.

CDR3 DNA sequence: TGTGCCAGCAGCTTAGAGGTTTCGACTAATCAGCCCCAGCATTTT. This gives the protein CASSLEVSTNQPQHF. V gene TRBV7-8 combines with J gene TRBJ1-5, with D uncertain. Germline CDR1 reads SGHVS; CDR2 reads FQNEAQ. The CDR3 contains 15 residues. Trimming took off 1 base at V and 4 bases at J, with 11 bases between the two ends. Supplemented by reference TRBV7-8 and TRBJ1-5, the full variable domain reads GAGVSQSPRYKVAKRGQDVALRCDPISGHVSLFWYQQALGQGPEFLTYFQNEAQLDKSGLPSDRFFAERPEGSVSTLKIQRTQQEDSAVYLCASSLEVSTNQPQHFGDGTRLSIL.